This T cell receptor (beta chain) was identified in a study of cytomegalovirus exposure and HLA in healthy donors. Overall study: A subsequent analysis reported that the roughly 120 validation repertoires were produced on the same platform that had also been used for the roughly 700 first-cohort repertoires.

There are 13 residues in the CDR3. CDR1 is LNHDA and CDR2 is SQIVND in the germline V gene (reference sequence). V was pared by 3 bases and J by 8 bases, with 13 bases between. About this clone: Antigen: not known.

TCRdb's table, derived via immunoSEQ multiplex PCR, lists solely in-frame clones and lacks some. The repertoire includes around 63,000 clones, 96% of them detected once, and more than 0.9% sits in the top ten. Regarding the study as a whole: Altogether, 164 TCR beta chains were recorded as cytomegalovirus-associated. In vitro work confirmed that a few CMV-associated chains recognize CMV antigens.

The sequence was obtained from a woman aged 18-29 years in good health and CMV-seronegative. The genes are TRBV19 and TRBJ1-2, with D possibly matching TRBD1 (6 bases). Specimen: PBMCs. The CDR3 region has the DNA TGTGCCAGTAGTATGGGGGCGGATTTCGGCTACACCTTC. It translates to CASSMGADFGYTF.